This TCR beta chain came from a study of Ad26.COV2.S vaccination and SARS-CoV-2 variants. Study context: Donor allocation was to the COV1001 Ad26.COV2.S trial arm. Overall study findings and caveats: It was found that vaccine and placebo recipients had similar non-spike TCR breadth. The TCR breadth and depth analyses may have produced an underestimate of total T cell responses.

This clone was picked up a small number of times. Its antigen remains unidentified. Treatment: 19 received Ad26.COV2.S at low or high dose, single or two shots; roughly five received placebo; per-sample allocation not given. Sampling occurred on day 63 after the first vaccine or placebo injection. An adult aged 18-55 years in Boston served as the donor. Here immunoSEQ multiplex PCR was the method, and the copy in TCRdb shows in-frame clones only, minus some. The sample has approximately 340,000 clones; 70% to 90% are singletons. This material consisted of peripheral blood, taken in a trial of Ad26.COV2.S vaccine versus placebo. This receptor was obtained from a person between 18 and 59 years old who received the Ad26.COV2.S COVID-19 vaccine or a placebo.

The CDR3 DNA reads TGTGCCAGCAGTGCTCGGACTAGCGGGGGGAGCACAGATACGCAGTATTTT. Translation: CASSARTSGGSTDTQYF. The chain couples TRBV6-1 to TRBJ2-3, with 14 bases lining up with TRBD2. This CDR3 has 17 amino acids. The germline V gene encodes CDR1 MNHNS and CDR2 SASEGT. J lost 0 bases, V lost 4 bases, and 3 bases had no gene match.